The clone carrying this T cell receptor (beta chain) was seen only a few times. Its antigen is currently unknown. Germline lookup yields CDR1 DFQATT and CDR2 SNEGSKA (reference sequence). Trimming pared 1 base from V and 4 bases from J, leaving 17 bases between. The CDR3 has 15 residues. The sample comes from a study of identical twins. Healthy Caucasian donors formed the entire cohort. Template switching (which added a universal primer site) was used, and cDNA carried unique molecular identifiers. TCRdb redid the calling of the 5' RACE reads with MiXCR, one entry per CDR3 protein. The data show 400,000 to 500,000 distinct CDR3 sequences, with around a sixth seen just once and roughly 12% held by the top ten. General observations from the study: Clonotypes of the beta chain that were abundant in cord blood carried fewer insertions (memory repertoires showed none). Twins showed weaker excess sharing in their beta out-of-frame sequences.

This clonotype was obtained from a man aged 45 to 65 in good health. V is TRBV20-1 and J is TRBJ2-7, with unresolved D. Sequencing used naive T cells sorted from blood. This CDR3 is CSARAGPRSVYEQYF. CDR3 sequence (DNA): TGCAGTGCTAGAGCTGGGCCACGATCAGTATACGAGCAGTACTTC.